This TCR beta chain was documented in a study of CD8 T cells in Susac syndrome. The V gene lost 5 bases and the J gene lost 0 bases, with 16 bases spanning the gap. Germline V gene data show CDR1 as MNHNS and CDR2 as SASEGT. The CDR3 has 17 amino acids. It was with random hexamers that about 0.45 to 1 ug RNA was reverse transcribed. TCRdb re-called the immunoSEQ multiplex PCR reads through MiXCR, storing one row per CDR3 protein. The sample carries around 130,000 distinct CDR3 sequences, 94% recorded once. TEMRA cells underwent FACS enrichment and CD8+ and CD4+ T cells underwent negative isolation. The gene calls are TRBV6-1 and TRBJ2-2; possible D gene TRBD1, 6 bases. What was sequenced was CD4+ T cells from PBMCs. This clonotype was obtained from a human donor in good health. DNA of the CDR3: TGTGCCAGCAGTCCCGGACAGTCCGCCGCGAACACCGGGGAGCTGTTTTTT. Its translation: CASSPGQSAANTGELFF.